The TCR beta chain described here comes from a study of PD-L1 blockade in urothelial cancer. The wider study: Bladder-origin urothelial cancer in males covered about 90% of the roughly 30 patients. Researchers found blood samples held a median of 141,255 T cells. Of prior chemotherapy regimens, patients had received between 0 and 3.

Germline assignment: CDR1 SGHTA and CDR2 FQGNSA. With V trimmed by 3 bases and J by 6 bases, 10 bases remained unmatched. There are 16 residues in the CDR3. Documented time point: pretreatment peripheral blood. Clones were sequenced by immunoSEQ multiplex PCR, and TCRdb holds only the in-frame ones, with some missing. The top ten hold 20% to 25% of the sample, which has about 45,000 clones, 88% seen once. This chain connects TRBV7-2 to TRBJ2-3; 9 bases map to TRBD2. The sequence came from a donor older than 35 with urothelial cancer. Specimen: PBMCs, collected around atezolizumab (anti-PD-L1) treatment. The CDR3 loop is CASSFQTLAGRDTQYF. The DNA for the CDR3 is TGTGCCAGCAGCTTCCAGACCCTAGCGGGAAGGGATACGCAGTATTTT.